The 27 T cell receptor beta chains presented below share a single source sample, sequenced in a study of cytomegalovirus exposure and HLA in healthy donors. Amplification used 60 Vbeta primers and 13 Jbeta primers. Assay used: immunoSEQ multiplex PCR; TCRdb lists only in-frame clones, some missing. The sample has approximately 150,000 clones, 80% seen once. What was sequenced was PBMCs. The source is a woman aged 50 to 60 in good health and CMV-seronegative.

The chain has TRBV29-1 and TRBJ2-1; 7 bases agree with TRBD1. The germline gives CDR1 SQVTM, CDR2 ANQGSEA. Trimming at V came to 3 bases and at J to 0 bases, leaving 8 bases not matched to a gene. This CDR3 has 16 residues. The CDR3 region has the DNA TGCAGCGTTGAGGTTGGGACAGCGAGCTCCTACAATGAGCAGTTCTTC. It translates to CSVEVGTASSYNEQFF.

J is TRBJ1-5 and V is TRBV5-4, with D tentatively TRBD1 (5 bases). Trimming shortened V by 1 base and J by 6 bases, and 14 bases separated the two germline ends. The CDR3 sequence is 15 residues long. The germline gives CDR1 SGHNT, CDR2 YYREEE (reference sequence). The CDR3 nucleotides read TGTGCCAGCAGCTTGTATGGGCAGGGTGCTCAGCCCCAGCATTTT. The encoded protein is CASSLYGQGAQPQHF.

The CDR3 nucleotides are TGTGCCAGCAGTTTATCGTGGACAGGGAACTACGAGCAGTACTTC. Its translation: CASSLSWTGNYEQYF. The gene calls are TRBV27 and TRBJ2-7; 8 nucleotides match TRBD1. The length of the CDR3 is 15 residues. Germline CDR1 and CDR2: MNHEY and SMNVEV (reference sequence). J gave up 3 bases and V 0 bases, and 4 bases lay outside the gene matches.

The chain is built from TRBV7-2 and TRBJ2-7, with TRBD1 matching over 10 bases. V lost 3 bases and J lost 3; bases outside the gene matches: 14. The CDR3 spans 18 residues. Germline CDR1 SGHTA, CDR2 FQGNSA. The chain's CDR3 is CASSFPTFGDRGVYEQYF. The DNA of the CDR3 is TGTGCCAGCAGCTTCCCCACCTTCGGGGACAGGGGAGTCTACGAGCAGTACTTC.

J is TRBJ2-1 and V is TRBV5-4; TRBD2 might be the D (6 bases). V gave up 4 bases and J gave up 0 bases, with 11 bases separating them. Germline CDR1 SGHNT, CDR2 YYREEE (reference sequence). The CDR3 has 15 amino acids. In DNA form, the CDR3 reads TGTGCCAGCAGCAAAACGGGGGTCTCCTACAATGAGCAGTTCTTC. This translates into CASSKTGVSYNEQFF.

This clone was seen a few times. This chain joins TRBV6-5 and TRBJ1-1; a weak D match, TRBD1 (5 bases). Trimming left V 2 bases short and J 10 bases short, with 8 bases between. Germline CDR1 is MNHEY and CDR2 is SVGAGI. The CDR3 loop spans 11 amino acids. The CDR3 is CASSYKGLAFF. The CDR3 DNA follows: TGTGCCAGCAGTTACAAGGGACTAGCTTTCTTT.

This sequence joins TRBV7-6 and TRBJ2-7; tentative D call: TRBD1 (5 bases). Germline V lookup: CDR1 SGHVS, CDR2 FNYEAQ. The CDR3 spans 13 residues. V lost 3 bases and J 6 bases, leaving 12 bases between the germline ends. CDR3 DNA sequence: TGTGCCAGCAGCTTCGGGCAGGGTACCGAGCAGTACTTC. It specifies CASSFGQGTEQYF.

For this clone: This specimen includes other DNA sequences encoding the same CDR3. This rearrangement joins TRBV23-1 to TRBJ1-6, with 8 bases that match TRBD1. TRBV23-1 is identified as an open reading frame with a role that is uncertain. The junction had 14 bases not matched to a gene; V was cut back by 4 bases and J by 9 bases. The length of the CDR3 is 17 residues. As DNA, the CDR3 is TGCGCCAGCAGTCTATCTCCGGGACAGGCTGTTGCTTCACCCCTCCACTTT. Protein: CASSLSPGQAVASPLHF.

The chain combines TRBV4-1 with TRBJ1-5; 11 nucleotides line up with TRBD1. CDR1 and CDR2 (germline): MGHRA, YSYEKL. The CDR3 has 17 amino acids. The V segment lost 0 bases and the J segment 7 bases; nucleotides outside the gene matches: 8. CDR3: CASSQDWPGQGVQPQHF. The DNA of the CDR3 is TGCGCCAGCAGCCAAGATTGGCCGGGACAGGGGGTCCAGCCCCAGCATTTT.

V is TRBV6-1 and J is TRBJ2-7, with 8 bases fitting TRBD1. CDR1 is MNHNS, CDR2 SASEGT, per germline. This CDR3 has 16 residues. Trimming took 4 bases from V and 3 from J; bases not matched to a gene: 11. The CDR3 nucleotides are TGTGCCAGCAGTGCCGATGGACAGGGTGTTTACTACGAGCAGTACTTC. Protein sequence: CASSADGQGVYYEQYF.

This chain uses TRBV27 with TRBJ1-1; TRBD1 matches 9 bases. CDR3 length: 14 residues. The J segment lost 1 base and the V segment lost 5 bases, leaving 2 bases of the junction unmatched. Germline CDR1 reads MNHEY; CDR2 reads SMNVEV (reference sequence). CDR3: CASSGGQGNTEAFF. DNA of the CDR3: TGTGCCAGCAGTGGGGGACAGGGGAACACTGAAGCTTTCTTT.

The chain uses TRBV6-6 and TRBJ1-5, with D perhaps matching TRBD1 (6 bases). V dropped 5 bases and J dropped 5 bases, with 13 bases sitting between them. Germline V gene data show CDR1 as MNHNY and CDR2 as SVGAGI (reference sequence). This CDR3 comprises 14 residues. For the CDR3, the DNA is TGTGCCAGCAGTCACCGGGACAAATATCAGCCCCAGCATTTT. This translates into CASSHRDKYQPQHF.

This clone was picked up one time. The rearrangement links TRBV5-1 to TRBJ2-7; D is possibly TRBD1 (6 bases). The CDR3 runs 16 residues. Germline CDR1 and CDR2: SGHRS and YFSETQ. V lost 0 bases and J lost 5, with 18 bases in between. DNA for the CDR3: TGCGCCAGCAGCTTGGACCCGGTCAGGGGAACCCACGAGCAGTACTTC. It translates to CASSLDPVRGTHEQYF.

V gene TRBV5-1 combines with J gene TRBJ2-3; 8 bases are a match to TRBD1. The CDR3 sequence is 15 residues long. Trimming took 0 bases from V and 6 from J; bases not matched to a gene: 6. Germline loops: CDR1 SGHRS, CDR2 YFSETQ. The CDR3 region has the DNA TGCGCCAGCAGCTTGGCGGACAGGGACCCCGATACGCAGTATTTT. The encoded protein is CASSLADRDPDTQYF.

This clone came up once. The rearrangement joins TRBV2 to TRBJ2-5, with a possible D match to TRBD2 (5 bases). Germline assignment: CDR1 SNHLY and CDR2 FYNNEI. CDR3 size: 12 residues. V dropped 1 base and J dropped 7 bases, with 7 bases sitting between them. CDR3 region: CASSEVRGTQYF. The CDR3 DNA sequence: TGTGCCAGCAGTGAAGTCCGGGGGACCCAGTACTTC.

This chain links TRBV11-3 with TRBJ2-7, with TRBD2 identical over 10 bases. CDR1 is SGHNT, CDR2 YENEEA, per germline. V trimming: 4 bases; J trimming: 0 bases; junction bases outside the gene matches: 0. This CDR3 is 14 amino acids long. The CDR3 nucleotides read TGTGCCAGCAGCTCTAGCGGGAGCTCCTACGAGCAGTACTTC. It yields the protein CASSSSGSSYEQYF.

The chain has TRBV6-5 and TRBJ2-5; D unclear. The J call may be incorrect, as the DNA end agrees better with TRBJ2-7. Germline assignment: CDR1 MNHEY and CDR2 SVGAGI. The CDR3 is 15 residues long. CDR3 sequence reads: CASSRTLEMTYEQYF. CDR3 DNA: TGTGCCAGCAGCCGAACCCTGGAAATGACTTACGAGCAGTACTTC.

This sequence joins TRBV14 and TRBJ1-1; tentatively, D is TRBD1 (6 bases). V dropped 4 bases and J dropped 1 base, with 13 bases sitting between them. The CDR3 spans 15 residues. Germline V CDR1 and CDR2: SGHDN, FVKESK. The CDR3 protein is CASSRSGTRNTEAFF. The CDR3 DNA reads TGTGCCAGCAGCCGGAGCGGGACACGGAACACTGAAGCTTTCTTT. Full variable domain (outside the CDR3, taken from reference TRBV14 and TRBJ1-1): EAGVTQFPSHSVIEKGQTVTLRCDPISGHDNLYWYRRVMGKEIKFLLHFVKESKQDESGMPNNRFLAERTGGTYSTLKVQPAELEDSGVYFCASSRSGTRNTEAFFGQGTRLTVV.

The genes are TRBV6-5 and TRBJ2-1; TRBD2 matches at 8 bases. The V and J ends lost 6 bases and 6 bases, in that order; junction bases with no gene match: 4. The CDR3 covers 13 residues. CDR1 and CDR2 (germline): MNHEY, SVGAGI. The CDR3 nucleotides are TGTGCCAGCAGCCGCGGGAGGCCCAATGAGCAGTTCTTC. This gives the protein CASSRGRPNEQFF.

V and J are TRBV9 and TRBJ2-1, with D unclear. Per germline, CDR1 SGDLS and CDR2 YYNGEE. This CDR3 contains 13 residues. Trimming pared 0 bases from V and 6 bases from J, leaving 7 bases between. The DNA of the CDR3 is TGTGCCAGCAGCGTAGTGGCTAGCAATGAGCAGTTCTTC. Translated, it gives CASSVVASNEQFF.

The genes are TRBV5-1 and TRBJ2-7, with a possible D match to TRBD1 (7 bases). Per germline, CDR1 SGHRS and CDR2 YFSETQ. The germline V and J ends were trimmed by 3 bases and 0 bases, with 13 bases remaining between them. The length of the CDR3 is 15 residues. The CDR3: CASSWRGQLSYEQYF. The CDR3 DNA follows: TGCGCCAGCAGCTGGAGGGGACAGCTCTCCTACGAGCAGTACTTC.

The V call is TRBV4-3, the J call TRBJ1-2; TRBD1 matches at 8 bases. The CDR3 contains 16 residues. V was clipped by 0 bases and J by 7 bases; unmatched bases: 10. The germline V gene encodes CDR1 LGHNA and CDR2 YSLEER. The CDR3 loop is CASSQDPSRGRGGYTF. In DNA, the CDR3 is TGCGCCAGCAGCCAAGATCCTTCCAGGGGGCGCGGTGGCTACACCTTC.

The DNA of the CDR3 is TGTGCCACCAGCAGAGATCACCTACAGGGGCCAACTAATGAAAAACTGTTTTTT. This encodes CATSRDHLQGPTNEKLFF. The chain couples TRBV15 to TRBJ1-4; 7 bases fit TRBD1. Unmatched junction bases numbered 7, after V lost 0 bases and J lost 0 bases. The CDR3 sequence is 18 residues long. Germline CDR1 reads LNHNV; CDR2 reads YYDKDF (reference sequence).

The chain links TRBV4-3 to TRBJ1-4; the match to TRBD1 covers 11 bases. The CDR3 extends over 14 amino acids. Germline CDR1 LGHNA, CDR2 YSLEER. V shed 4 bases and J 13 bases; nucleotides not matched to a gene: 8. As DNA, the CDR3 is TGCGCCAGCAGCCCTATTTCCGGGACAGGGGGACTGTTTTTT. It is translated as CASSPISGTGGLFF.

The rearrangement uses TRBV6-5 and TRBJ1-2; tentative D call: TRBD1 (6 bases). From germline, CDR1 is MNHEY and CDR2 SVGAGI. The CDR3 totals 13 residues. V was pared by 6 bases and J by 4 bases, with 12 bases between. CDR3 loop: CASRITGSYGYTF. In DNA form, the CDR3 reads TGTGCCAGCAGGATCACAGGGAGCTATGGCTACACCTTC.

This rearrangement joins TRBV11-3 to TRBJ2-1; TRBD2 matches at 7 bases. The CDR3 spans 15 residues. CDR1 and CDR2 from the germline V gene are SGHNT and YENEEA. V trimming: 1 base; J trimming: 5 bases; junction bases outside the gene matches: 5. CDR3 DNA: TGTGCCAGCAGCTTAGGGGCGGGAGAGGACAATGAGCAGTTCTTC. It codes for CASSLGAGEDNEQFF.

The chain joins TRBV7-9 to TRBJ1-2; no clear D gene. Deletions cut 5 bases from V and 8 bases from J, with 18 bases between. CDR3 length: 14 amino acids. The germline CDR1 and CDR2 sequences are SEHNR and FQNEAQ (reference sequence). CDR3 amino acids: CASSPPVGYGGYTF. The CDR3 DNA sequence: TGTGCCAGCAGCCCCCCCGTCGGTTACGGGGGCTACACCTTC.